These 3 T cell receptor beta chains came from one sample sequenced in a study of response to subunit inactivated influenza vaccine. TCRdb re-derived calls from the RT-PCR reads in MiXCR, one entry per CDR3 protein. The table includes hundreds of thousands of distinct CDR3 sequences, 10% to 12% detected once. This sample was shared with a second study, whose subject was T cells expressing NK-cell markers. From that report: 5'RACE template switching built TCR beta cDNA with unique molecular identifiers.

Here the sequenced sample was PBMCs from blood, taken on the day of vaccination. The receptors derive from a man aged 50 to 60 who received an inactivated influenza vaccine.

The CDR3 reads CASSQGGANYGYTF. DNA of the CDR3: TGTGCCAGCAGCCAAGGGGGCGCAAACTATGGCTACACCTTC. This sequence joins TRBV3-1 and TRBJ1-2; D may be TRBD1 (5 bases). Germline V CDR1 and CDR2: LGHDT, YNNKEL (reference sequence). The V end was cut by 1 base, the J end by 2 bases, with 8 bases between. This CDR3 region has 14 residues.

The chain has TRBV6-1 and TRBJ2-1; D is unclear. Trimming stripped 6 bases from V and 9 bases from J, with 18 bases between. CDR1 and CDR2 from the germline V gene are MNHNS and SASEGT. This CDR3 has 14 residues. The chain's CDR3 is CASSRSEWVGEQFF. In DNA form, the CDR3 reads TGTGCCAGCAGCCGTTCGGAATGGGTCGGTGAGCAGTTCTTC.

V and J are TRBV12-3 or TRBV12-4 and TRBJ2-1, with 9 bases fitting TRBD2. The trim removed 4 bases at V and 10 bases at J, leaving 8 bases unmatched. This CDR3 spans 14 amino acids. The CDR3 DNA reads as TGTGCCAGCAGTTCGCTAGCGGGAAGCGGGGAGCAGTTCTTC. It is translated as CASSSLAGSGEQFF.